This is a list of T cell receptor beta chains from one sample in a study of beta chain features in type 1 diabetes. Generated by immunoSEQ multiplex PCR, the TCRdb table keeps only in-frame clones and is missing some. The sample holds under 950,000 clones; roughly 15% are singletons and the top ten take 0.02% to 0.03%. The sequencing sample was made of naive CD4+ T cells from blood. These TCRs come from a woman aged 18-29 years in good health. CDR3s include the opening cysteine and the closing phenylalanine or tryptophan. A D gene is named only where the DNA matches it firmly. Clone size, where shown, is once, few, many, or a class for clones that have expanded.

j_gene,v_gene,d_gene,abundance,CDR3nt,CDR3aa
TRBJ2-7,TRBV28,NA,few,TGTGCCAGCAGTCCTCCCCAGGCCCACTCCTACGAGCAGTACTTC,CASSPPQAHSYEQYF
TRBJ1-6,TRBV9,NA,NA,TGTGCCAGCAGCGTAGGGGGTTCACCCCTCCACTTT,CASSVGGSPLHF
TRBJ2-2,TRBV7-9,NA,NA,TGTGCCAGCAGCCCCATACAGGGAAACACCGGGGAGCTGTTTTTT,CASSPIQGNTGELFF
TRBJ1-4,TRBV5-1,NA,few,TGCGCCAGCAGCTGGGGGGGCGAAAAACTGTTTTTT,CASSWGGEKLFF
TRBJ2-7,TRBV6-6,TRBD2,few,TGTGCCAGCAGTTTGGGACTAGCGGCAGACTCCTACGAGCAGTACTTC,CASSLGLAADSYEQYF
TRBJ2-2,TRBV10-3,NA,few,TGTGCCATCAGTGAGCCGGGGGTGGTCACCGGGGAGCTGTTTTTT,CAISEPGVVTGELFF
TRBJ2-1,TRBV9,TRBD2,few,TGTGCCAGCAGCGTAGACCCAGCGGGAGGCCTTATTGGGGGGGCCAATGAGCAGTTCTTC,CASSVDPAGGLIGGANEQFF
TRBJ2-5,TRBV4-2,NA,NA,TGTGCCAGCAGCCAAGGAGGGAGGCTGAAAGAGACCCAGTACTTC,CASSQGGRLKETQYF
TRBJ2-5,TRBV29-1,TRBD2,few,TGCAGCGTATCCGGGACTAGCCCTACCGGGGGGTACTTC,CSVSGTSPTGGYF
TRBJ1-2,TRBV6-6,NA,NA,TGTGCCAGCAGTTCACGGGACCTCTCTCGGGGCTACACCTTC,CASSSRDLSRGYTF
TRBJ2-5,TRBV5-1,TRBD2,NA,TGCGCCAGCAGCCCCGGGACTAGACAAGAGACCCAGTACTTC,CASSPGTRQETQYF
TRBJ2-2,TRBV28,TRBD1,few,TGTGCCAGTCAAGATGGACAGGGGGCCGGGGAGCTGTTTTTT,CASQDGQGAGELFF
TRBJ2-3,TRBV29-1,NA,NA,TGCAGCGTTGCACTACTAGATCTTGCCGCAGATACGCAGTATTTT,CSVALLDLAADTQYF
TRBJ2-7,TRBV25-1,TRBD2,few,TGTGCCAGCAGTCCTGCCAGCGGGAGCTACGAGCAGTACTTC,CASSPASGSYEQYF
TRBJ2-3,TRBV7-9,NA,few,TGTGCCAGCAGCTTCTTACAGTATCCGCAGTATTTT,CASSFLQYPQYF
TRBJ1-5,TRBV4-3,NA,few,TGCGCCAGCAGCCAATTATATAGTCCGAGCAATCAGCCCCAGCATTTT,CASSQLYSPSNQPQHF
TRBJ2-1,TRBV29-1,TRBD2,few,TGCAGCGTTGATCAGCTAGCGGGAGGGTTCTTC,CSVDQLAGGFF
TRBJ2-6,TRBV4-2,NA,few,TGTGCCAGCAGCCAAGTTGGAATCTCTGGGGCCAACGTCCTGACTTTC,CASSQVGISGANVLTF
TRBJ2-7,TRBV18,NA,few,TGTGCCAGCTCTTACGGCGAGGACCAGTGGTCTTACTTC,CASSYGEDQWSYF
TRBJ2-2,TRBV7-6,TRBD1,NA,TGTGCCAGCAGCTTACTGGCAATACAGGGGGCCGGGGAGCTGTTTTTT,CASSLLAIQGAGELFF
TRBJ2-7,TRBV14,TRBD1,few,TGTGCCAGCAGCTGGGACAGCTACGAGCAGTACTTC,CASSWDSYEQYF
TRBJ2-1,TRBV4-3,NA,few,TGCGCCAGCAGCCAAGAGGGACCTGCTAATGAGCAGTTCTTC,CASSQEGPANEQFF
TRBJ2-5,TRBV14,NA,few,TGTGCCAGCAGCAAGGGGGGGCGCGTGACCCAGTACTTC,CASSKGGRVTQYF
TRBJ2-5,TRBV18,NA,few,TGTGCCAGCTCACCAGGGGTTCCCTCCCAAGAGACCCAGTACTTC,CASSPGVPSQETQYF
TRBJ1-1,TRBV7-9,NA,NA,TGTGCCAGCAGTTATAGTCCAGGAGTCGCTTTCTTT,CASSYSPGVAFF
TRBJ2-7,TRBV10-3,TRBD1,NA,TGTGCCACGGAAGCGACAGGGTTCGGGGACGAGCAGTACTTC,CATEATGFGDEQYF
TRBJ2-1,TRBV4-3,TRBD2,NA,TGCGCCAGCAGCCCAGGGACTAGCCCCAATGAGCAGTTCTTC,CASSPGTSPNEQFF
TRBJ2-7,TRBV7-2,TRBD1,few,TGTGCCAGCAGCCAACAGGGGTCCGGAGGCTACGAGCAGTACTTC,CASSQQGSGGYEQYF
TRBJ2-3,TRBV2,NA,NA,TGTGCCAGCAGTATCGAGGGGGATACGCAGTATTTT,CASSIEGDTQYF
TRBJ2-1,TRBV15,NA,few,TGTGCCACCAGCAGAGATCTGAATAGCGCATACAATGAGCAGTTCTTC,CATSRDLNSAYNEQFF
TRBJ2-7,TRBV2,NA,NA,TGTGCCAGCAGTGAGTGGGGACCTGGGGGCCTCGACGAGCAGTACTTC,CASSEWGPGGLDEQYF
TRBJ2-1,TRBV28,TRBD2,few,TGTGCCAGCAGTGGAATGGGACTAGCGGGAGGCAATGAGCAGTTCTTC,CASSGMGLAGGNEQFF
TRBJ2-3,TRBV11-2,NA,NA,TGTGCCAGCAGCTTATCTGGCACAGATACGCAGTATTTT,CASSLSGTDTQYF
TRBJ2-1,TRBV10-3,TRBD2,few,TGTGCCATCAGTGAGAAATTTTTAGTGGGGACTAGCGGAAACAATGAGCAGTTCTTC,CAISEKFLVGTSGNNEQFF
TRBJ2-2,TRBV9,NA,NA,TGTGCCAGCAGCGCTAGAGCGGACACCGGGGAGCTGTTTTTT,CASSARADTGELFF
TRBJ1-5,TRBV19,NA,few,TGTGCCAGTAGGCGGGGACGGGAAGGGCCCCAGCATTTT,CASRRGREGPQHF
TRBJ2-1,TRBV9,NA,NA,TGTGCCAGCAGCCTTTCCAACTCCTACAATGAGCAGTTCTTC,CASSLSNSYNEQFF
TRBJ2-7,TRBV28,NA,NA,TGTGCCAGCAGTTTGAGGGGAGGCCCCTACGAGCAGTACTTC,CASSLRGGPYEQYF
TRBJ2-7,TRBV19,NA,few,TGTGCCAGTAGTATTGGGGGGAACGAGCAGTACTTC,CASSIGGNEQYF
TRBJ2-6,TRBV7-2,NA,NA,TGTGCCAGCAGCCAAGAAGGGTCGGGGGCCAACGTCCTGACTTTC,CASSQEGSGANVLTF
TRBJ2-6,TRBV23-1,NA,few,TGCGCCAGCAGTCAAGGGACATACCCCAAGGGGGCCAACGTCCTGACTTTC,CASSQGTYPKGANVLTF
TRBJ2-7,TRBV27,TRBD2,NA,TGTGCCAGCAGGCCTAGCGGGAGGACCCACGAGCAGTACTTC,CASRPSGRTHEQYF
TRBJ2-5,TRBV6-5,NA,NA,TGTGCCAGCAGTTACTTTTGGGGGGCGGAGGAGACCCAGTACTTC,CASSYFWGAEETQYF
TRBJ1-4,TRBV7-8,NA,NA,TGTGCCAGCAGCTTTGGGCCCCAGACCCGGAGAGCTAATGAAAAACTGTTTTTT,CASSFGPQTRRANEKLFF
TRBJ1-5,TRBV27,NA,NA,TGTGCTAGCAAGAGGTCGGGGGGAGGCAATCAGCCCCAGCATTTT,CASKRSGGGNQPQHF
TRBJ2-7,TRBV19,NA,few,TGTGCCAGTAGTCAAGAGGAGGACGCCTACGAGCAGTACTTC,CASSQEEDAYEQYF
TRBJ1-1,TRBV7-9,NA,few,TGTGCCACCAAGAGACAGCAAATGAACACTGAAGCTTTCTTT,CATKRQQMNTEAFF
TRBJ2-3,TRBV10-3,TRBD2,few,TGTGCCACCGCGGAGGCCCTTGGACTAGCGGGAGTGGATACGCAGTATTTT,CATAEALGLAGVDTQYF
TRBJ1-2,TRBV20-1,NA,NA,TGCAGTGCTCTCACCGATGGCTACACCTTC,CSALTDGYTF
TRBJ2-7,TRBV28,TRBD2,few,TGTGCCAGCAGTTTATCGGCTAGCGGGAGTTCCGAGCAGTACTTC,CASSLSASGSSEQYF
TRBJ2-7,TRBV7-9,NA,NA,TGTGCCAGCAGCCCGATGCCCTCTCTTTTTGAGCAGTACTTC,CASSPMPSLFEQYF
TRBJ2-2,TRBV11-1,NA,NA,TGTGCCAGCACCAGCGCCGGGGAGCTGTTTTTT,CASTSAGELFF
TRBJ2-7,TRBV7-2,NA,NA,TGTGCCAGCAGCTCCGACGGGTACACCTACGAGCAGTACTTC,CASSSDGYTYEQYF
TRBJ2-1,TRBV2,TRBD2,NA,TGTGCCAGCACCGCAAACGGACTAGCCTCCTACAATGAGCAGTTCTTC,CASTANGLASYNEQFF
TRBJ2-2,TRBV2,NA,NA,TGTGCCAGCAGTGAACACTCCACGAACACCGGGGAGCTGTTTTTT,CASSEHSTNTGELFF